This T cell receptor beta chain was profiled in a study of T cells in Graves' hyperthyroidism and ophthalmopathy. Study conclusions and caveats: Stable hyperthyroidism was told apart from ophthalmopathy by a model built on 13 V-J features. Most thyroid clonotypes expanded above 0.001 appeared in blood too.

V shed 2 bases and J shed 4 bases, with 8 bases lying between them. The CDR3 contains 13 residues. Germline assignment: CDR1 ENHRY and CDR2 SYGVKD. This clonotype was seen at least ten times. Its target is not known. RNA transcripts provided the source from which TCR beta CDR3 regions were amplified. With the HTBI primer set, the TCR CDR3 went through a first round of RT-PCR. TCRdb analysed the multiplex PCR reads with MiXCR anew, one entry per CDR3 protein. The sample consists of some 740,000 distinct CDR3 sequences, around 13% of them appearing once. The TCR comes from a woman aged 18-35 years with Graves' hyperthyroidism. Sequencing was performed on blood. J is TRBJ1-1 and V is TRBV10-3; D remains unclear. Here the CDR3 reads CAISEIPGTEAFF. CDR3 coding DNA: TGTGCCATCAGTGAGATTCCTGGCACTGAAGCTTTCTTT.